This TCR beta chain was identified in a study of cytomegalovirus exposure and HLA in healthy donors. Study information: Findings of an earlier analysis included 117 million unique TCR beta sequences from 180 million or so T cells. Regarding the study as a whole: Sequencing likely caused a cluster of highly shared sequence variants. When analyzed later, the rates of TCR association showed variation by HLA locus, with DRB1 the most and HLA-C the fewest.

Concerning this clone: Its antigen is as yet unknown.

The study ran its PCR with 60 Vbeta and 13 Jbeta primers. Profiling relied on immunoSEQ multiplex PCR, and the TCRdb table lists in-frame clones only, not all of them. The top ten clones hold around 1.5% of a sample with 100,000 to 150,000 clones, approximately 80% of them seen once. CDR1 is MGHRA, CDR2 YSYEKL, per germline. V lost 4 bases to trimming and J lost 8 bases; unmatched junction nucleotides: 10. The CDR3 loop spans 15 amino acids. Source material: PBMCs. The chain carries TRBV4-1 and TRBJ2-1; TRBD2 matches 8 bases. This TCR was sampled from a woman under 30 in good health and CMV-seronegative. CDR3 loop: CASSPFGLATDEQFF. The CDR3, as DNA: TGCGCCAGCAGCCCTTTTGGACTAGCTACAGATGAGCAGTTCTTC.